A selection of T cell receptor beta chains follows, all from one sample in a study of T-cell reconstitution after alpha-beta-depleted transplantation in children. TCRdb redid the calling of the PCR reads with MiXCR, one entry per CDR3 protein. The sample shows 200,000 to 250,000 distinct CDR3 sequences, around 25% of them seen only once. The sequences come from PBMCs, collected before TCRalphabeta/CD19-depleted stem cell transplant. The receptors come from a girl aged 2-10 years with Fanconi anemia, due to receive a stem cell transplant. Each CDR3 is given with its conserved first and last residue. A D gene is named only where the DNA matches it firmly. Size is stated for part of the rows, as once, few or many counts, or as a class when the clone is expanded.

TRBV12-3/TRBV12-4	TRBD1	TRBJ1-1	many	CASSPTGLDTEAFF	TGTGCCAGCAGTCCGACAGGGCTGGACACTGAAGCTTTCTTT
TRBV13	.	TRBJ2-5	.	CASSLTGNQETQYF	TGTGCCAGCAGCTTAACAGGGAATCAAGAGACCCAGTACTTC
TRBV7-8	.	TRBJ2-7	.	CASSLVGHGHEQYF	TGTGCCAGCAGCTTAGTGGGACACGGGCACGAGCAGTACTTC
TRBV24-1	.	TRBJ2-1	many	CATSDRGRYNEQFF	TGTGCCACCAGTGACCGTGGACGTTACAATGAGCAGTTCTTC
TRBV4-1	.	TRBJ2-7	few	CASSQGATSYEQYF	TGCGCCAGCAGCCAAGGGGCTACTTCCTACGAGCAGTACTTC
TRBV11-3	.	TRBJ2-5	once	CASSFEGTETQYF	TGTGCCAGCAGCTTCGAGGGGACGGAGACCCAGTACTTC
TRBV7-2	.	TRBJ2-5	many	CASSFTQQETQYF	TGTGCCAGCAGCTTTACACAACAAGAGACCCAGTACTTC
TRBV6-5	TRBD1	TRBJ2-7	many	CASSYLDRGGDEQYF	TGTGCCAGCAGTTACTTGGACAGGGGGGGCGACGAGCAGTACTTC
TRBV20-1	TRBD2	TRBJ2-7	.	CSANLAGSEQYF	TGCAGTGCTAACCTAGCGGGTTCCGAGCAGTACTTC
TRBV7-6	.	TRBJ2-1	many	CASSLAATGYNEQFF	TGTGCCAGCAGCTTAGCGGCGACAGGTTACAATGAGCAGTTCTTC
TRBV20-1	TRBD1	TRBJ2-7	few	CSAWDRGRGSYEQYF	TGCAGTGCTTGGGACAGGGGGCGAGGAAGTTACGAGCAGTACTTC
TRBV20-1	.	TRBJ2-3	many	CSAREELAAADTQYF	TGCAGTGCTAGAGAAGAACTAGCAGCTGCAGATACGCAGTATTTT
TRBV12-3/TRBV12-4	.	TRBJ1-1	many	CASRHRTDEAFF	TGTGCCAGCAGACATCGGACAGATGAAGCTTTCTTT
TRBV12-3/TRBV12-4	.	TRBJ1-6	.	CASSLRRETPLHF	TGTGCCAGCAGTTTAAGGAGGGAGACACCCCTCCACTTT
TRBV15	.	TRBJ2-1	.	CATSRDFGGYNEQFF	TGTGCCACCAGCAGAGATTTCGGCGGTTACAATGAGCAGTTCTTC